These 6 T cell receptor beta chains were sequenced from one sample in a study of T cell responses to AZD1222 COVID-19 vaccine. The data were produced by immunoSEQ multiplex PCR, yet TCRdb's version contains in-frame clones alone and is incomplete. The sample shows 70,000 to 95,000 clones, roughly 90% of them seen only once. The sequencing here drew on peripheral blood, taken 28 days after the second AZD1222 dose. Receptors were obtained from an adult who received the AZD1222 COVID-19 vaccine.

The gene calls are TRBV18 and TRBJ2-3, with 14 bases that match TRBD2. Germline V lookup: CDR1 KGHSH, CDR2 LQKENI. The V and J ends lost 5 bases and 2 bases, in that order; junction bases with no gene match: 9. The CDR3 is made up of 18 amino acids. The chain's CDR3 is CASSRGTSGSRITDTQYF. The CDR3 DNA reads as TGTGCCAGCTCAAGAGGGACTAGCGGGAGCCGGATCACAGATACGCAGTATTTT.

This clone occurred once. This chain links TRBV6-1 with TRBJ1-2; no clear D. V shed 1 base and J shed 3 bases, with 12 bases lying between them. The CDR3 sequence is 15 residues long. Germline V gene data show CDR1 as MNHNS and CDR2 as SASEGT. The CDR3 nucleotides are TGTGCCAGCAGTGAAGACCCTTTCGGAGACTATGGCTACACCTTC. Amino acid sequence: CASSEDPFGDYGYTF.

This clone was counted a few times. The chain has TRBV6-2 or TRBV6-3 and TRBJ1-1; 7 positions match TRBD1. CDR3 length equals 16 residues. Germline lookup yields CDR1 MNHEY and CDR2 SVGEGT. V lost 6 bases, J lost 0 bases, and 10 bases stayed unmatched. CDR3 sequence (DNA): TGTGCCAGCAGCCCTTGGACAGGCCTCATGAACACTGAAGCTTTCTTT. Translation gives CASSPWTGLMNTEAFF.

The J gene is TRBJ2-1, the V gene TRBV25-1; 10 bases map to TRBD1. This CDR3 region has 16 residues. Germline V gene data show CDR1 as MGHDK and CDR2 as SYGVNS. The ends lost 3 bases at V and 4 bases at J; junction bases unmatched: 6. This chain's CDR3 is CASSEQGQGSYNEQFF. CDR3 nucleotide sequence: TGTGCCAGCAGTGAGCAGGGACAGGGGTCTTACAATGAGCAGTTCTTC.

The J gene is TRBJ2-2, the V gene TRBV28, with 9 bases identical to TRBD1. The ends lost 5 bases at V and 6 bases at J; junction bases unmatched: 13. The CDR3 has 17 residues. Germline loops: CDR1 MDHEN, CDR2 SYDVKM. The CDR3 sequence is CASSAHGTGYSAGELFF. In nucleotides, the CDR3 is TGTGCCAGCAGTGCGCACGGGACAGGGTATTCCGCCGGGGAGCTGTTTTTT.

This chain's CDR3 is CASSQVGTGAYGYTF. CDR3 coding DNA: TGCGCCAGCAGCCAAGTCGGGACAGGGGCCTATGGCTACACCTTC. The genes are TRBV4-1 and TRBJ1-2; 10 bases align to TRBD1. The ends lost 1 base at V and 4 bases at J; junction bases unmatched: 3. The CDR3 has 15 residues. Germline CDR1 is MGHRA and CDR2 is YSYEKL.